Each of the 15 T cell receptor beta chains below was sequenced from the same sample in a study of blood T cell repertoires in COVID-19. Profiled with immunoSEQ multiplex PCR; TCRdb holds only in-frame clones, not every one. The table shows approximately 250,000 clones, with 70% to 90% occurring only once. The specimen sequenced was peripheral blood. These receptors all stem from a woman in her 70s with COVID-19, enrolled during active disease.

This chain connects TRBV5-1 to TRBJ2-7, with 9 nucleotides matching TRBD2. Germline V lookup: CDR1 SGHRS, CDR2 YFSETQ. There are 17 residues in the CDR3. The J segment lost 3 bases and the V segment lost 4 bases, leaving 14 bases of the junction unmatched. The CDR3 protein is CASSPRGRGAGNYEQYF. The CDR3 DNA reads TGCGCCAGCAGCCCCCGCGGGAGGGGCGCTGGGAACTACGAGCAGTACTTC.

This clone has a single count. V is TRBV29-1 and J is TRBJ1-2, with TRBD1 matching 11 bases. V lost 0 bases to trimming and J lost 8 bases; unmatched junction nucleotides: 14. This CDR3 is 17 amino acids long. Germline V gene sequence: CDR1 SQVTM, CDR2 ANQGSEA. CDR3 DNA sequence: TGCAGCGTTGAAGAGCCACCTCGGACAGGGGGCGCAGGAGGCTACACCTTC. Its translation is CSVEEPPRTGGAGGYTF.

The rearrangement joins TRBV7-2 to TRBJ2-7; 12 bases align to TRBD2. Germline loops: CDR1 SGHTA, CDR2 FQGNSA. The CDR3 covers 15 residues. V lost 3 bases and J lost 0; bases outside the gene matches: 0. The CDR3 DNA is TGTGCCAGCAGCTTGACTAGCGGGAGCTCCTACGAGCAGTACTTC. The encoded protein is CASSLTSGSSYEQYF.

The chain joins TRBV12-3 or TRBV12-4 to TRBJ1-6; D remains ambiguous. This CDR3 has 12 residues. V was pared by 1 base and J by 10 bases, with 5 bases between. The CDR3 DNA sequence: TGTGCCAGCAGTTTAGGCAGATCACCCCTCCACTTT. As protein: CASSLGRSPLHF.

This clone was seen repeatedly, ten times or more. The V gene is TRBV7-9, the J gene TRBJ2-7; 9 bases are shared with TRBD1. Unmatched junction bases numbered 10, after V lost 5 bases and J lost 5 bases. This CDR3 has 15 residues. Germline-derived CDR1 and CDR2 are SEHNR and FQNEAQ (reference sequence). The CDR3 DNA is TGTGCCAGCAGCATCCACCGGGACAGGGAGGACGAGCAGTACTTC. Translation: CASSIHRDREDEQYF. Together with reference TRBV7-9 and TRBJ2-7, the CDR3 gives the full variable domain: DTGVSQNPRHKITKRGQNVTFRCDPISEHNRLYWYRQTLGQGPEFLTYFQNEAQLEKSRLLSDRFSAERPKGSFSTLEIQRTEQGDSAMYLCASSIHRDREDEQYFGPGTRLTVT.

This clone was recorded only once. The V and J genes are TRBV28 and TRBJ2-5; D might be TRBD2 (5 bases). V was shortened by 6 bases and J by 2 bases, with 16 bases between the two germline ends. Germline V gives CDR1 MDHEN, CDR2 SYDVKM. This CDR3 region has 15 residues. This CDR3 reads CASRLTKDLQETQYF. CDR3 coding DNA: TGTGCCAGCAGGCTGACCAAGGACTTGCAAGAGACCCAGTACTTC.

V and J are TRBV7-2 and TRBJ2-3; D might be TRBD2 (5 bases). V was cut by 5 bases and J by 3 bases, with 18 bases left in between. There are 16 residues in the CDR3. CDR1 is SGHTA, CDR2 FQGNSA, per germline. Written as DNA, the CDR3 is TGTGCCAGCAGCCCTAGGACTCTCCGGGGAACAGATACGCAGTATTTT. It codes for CASSPRTLRGTDTQYF.

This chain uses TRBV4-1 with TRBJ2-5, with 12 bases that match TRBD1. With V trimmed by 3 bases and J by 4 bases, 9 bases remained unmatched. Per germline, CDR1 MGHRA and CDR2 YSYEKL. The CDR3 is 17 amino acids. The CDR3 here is CASSQGAGTGGAETQYF. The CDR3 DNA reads TGCGCCAGCAGCCAGGGGGCCGGGACAGGGGGCGCAGAGACCCAGTACTTC.

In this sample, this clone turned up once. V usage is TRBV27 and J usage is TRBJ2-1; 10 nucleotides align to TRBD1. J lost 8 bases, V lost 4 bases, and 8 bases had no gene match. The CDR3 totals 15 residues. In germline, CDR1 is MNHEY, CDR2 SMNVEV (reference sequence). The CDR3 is CASSSTGTGDHEQFF. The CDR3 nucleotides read TGTGCCAGCAGTTCTACCGGGACAGGGGACCATGAGCAGTTCTTC.

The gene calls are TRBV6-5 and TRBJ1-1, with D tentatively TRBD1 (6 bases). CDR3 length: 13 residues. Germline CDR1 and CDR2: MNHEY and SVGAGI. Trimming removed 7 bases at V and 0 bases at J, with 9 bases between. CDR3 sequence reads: CASTWTVNTEAFF. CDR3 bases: TGTGCCAGCACCTGGACAGTGAACACTGAAGCTTTCTTT.

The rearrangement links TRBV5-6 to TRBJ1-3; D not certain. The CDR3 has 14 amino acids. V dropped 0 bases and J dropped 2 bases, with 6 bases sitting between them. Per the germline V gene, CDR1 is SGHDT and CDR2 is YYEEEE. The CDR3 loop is CASSLAGTGNTIYF. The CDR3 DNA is TGTGCCAGCAGCTTGGCCGGGACTGGAAACACCATATATTTT.

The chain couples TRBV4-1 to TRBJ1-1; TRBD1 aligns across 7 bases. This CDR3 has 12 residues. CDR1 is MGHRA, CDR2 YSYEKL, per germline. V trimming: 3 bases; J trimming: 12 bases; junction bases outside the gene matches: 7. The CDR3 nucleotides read TGCGCCAGCAGCCAGATAGGGGGCCCGTCTTTCTTT. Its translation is CASSQIGGPSFF.

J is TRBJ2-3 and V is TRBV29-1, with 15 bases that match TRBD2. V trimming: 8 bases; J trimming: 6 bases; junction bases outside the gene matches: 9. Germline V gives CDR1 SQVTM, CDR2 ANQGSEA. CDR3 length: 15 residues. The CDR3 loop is CSPWTSGGAGDTQYF. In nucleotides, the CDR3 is TGCAGCCCATGGACTAGCGGGGGGGCCGGGGATACGCAGTATTTT.

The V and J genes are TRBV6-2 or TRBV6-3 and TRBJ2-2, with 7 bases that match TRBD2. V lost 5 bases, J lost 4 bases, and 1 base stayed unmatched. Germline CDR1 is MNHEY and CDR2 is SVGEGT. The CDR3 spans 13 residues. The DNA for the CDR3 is TGTGCCAGCAGTCGGGGGGTCACCGGGGAGCTGTTTTTT. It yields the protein CASSRGVTGELFF.

This CDR3 reads CASSPRVDGELFF. CDR3 in DNA: TGCGCCAGCAGTCCCAGGGTGGACGGGGAGCTGTTTTTT. V and J are TRBV10-2 and TRBJ2-2, with D maybe TRBD1 (5 bases). CDR3 size: 13 residues. Germline loops: CDR1 WSHSY, CDR2 SAAADI. V lost 5 bases and J 7 bases, leaving 11 bases between the germline ends.